The T cell receptor (beta chain) under discussion was sequenced for a study of PD-1 blockade in classical Hodgkin lymphoma. Across the whole study: The study gave patients nivolumab 3 mg/kg intravenously every 2 weeks.

As regards this clone: Its antigen is as yet unknown.

Study-wide results and limits: Patients starting nivolumab under 1 year after ASCT were excluded. The baseline diversity of complete responders showed similarity to that of newly diagnosed patients. The authors have not defined what causes the repertoire differences, possibly disease activity or prior therapy.

Assay used: immunoSEQ multiplex PCR; TCRdb lists only in-frame clones, some missing. Of about 39,000 clones in the sample, 69% were seen once. With 5 bases removed from V and 6 bases from J, the gap between germline ends came to 8 bases. The germline gives CDR1 KGHSH, CDR2 LQKENI. This CDR3 is 12 amino acids long. All the patients suffered relapse after autologous stem cell transplantation, and brentuximab vedotin exposure differed. The sequencing used peripheral blood mononuclear cells (PBMCs), collected before the second cycle of nivolumab. J is TRBJ2-1 and V is TRBV18; D call uncertain. The sequence was obtained from a human donor with classical Hodgkin lymphoma. CDR3 region: CASSDLGNEQFF. As DNA, the CDR3 is TGTGCCAGCTCAGATCTCGGCAATGAGCAGTTCTTC.